The sequence of this T cell receptor beta chain was determined in a study of shared clonotypes between healthy human individuals. The input for sorted-subset replicate PCRs was approximately 210 ng DNA, some 28,000 T cell genomes. Generated by immunoSEQ multiplex PCR, the TCRdb table keeps only in-frame clones and is missing some. Among more than 1.2 million clones listed, around 98.5% were seen once. This CDR3 has 14 residues. Trimming shortened V by 10 bases and J by 2 bases, and 17 bases separated the two germline ends. Germline CDR1 and CDR2: KGHSH and LQKENI. Among the donors, all were Caucasian adults who lived in Nashville, Tennessee.

This TCR was recovered from a man aged 25-40 years in good health. The chain combines TRBV18 with TRBJ1-2, with D perhaps matching TRBD1 (5 bases). Material for sequencing was naive CD4+ T cells sorted from blood. As to subset: CD45RA+ positively selected. The CDR3 DNA reads TGTGCCACCTCGCCGGTTGGACAAAACTATGGCTACACCTTC. It encodes CATSPVGQNYGYTF.